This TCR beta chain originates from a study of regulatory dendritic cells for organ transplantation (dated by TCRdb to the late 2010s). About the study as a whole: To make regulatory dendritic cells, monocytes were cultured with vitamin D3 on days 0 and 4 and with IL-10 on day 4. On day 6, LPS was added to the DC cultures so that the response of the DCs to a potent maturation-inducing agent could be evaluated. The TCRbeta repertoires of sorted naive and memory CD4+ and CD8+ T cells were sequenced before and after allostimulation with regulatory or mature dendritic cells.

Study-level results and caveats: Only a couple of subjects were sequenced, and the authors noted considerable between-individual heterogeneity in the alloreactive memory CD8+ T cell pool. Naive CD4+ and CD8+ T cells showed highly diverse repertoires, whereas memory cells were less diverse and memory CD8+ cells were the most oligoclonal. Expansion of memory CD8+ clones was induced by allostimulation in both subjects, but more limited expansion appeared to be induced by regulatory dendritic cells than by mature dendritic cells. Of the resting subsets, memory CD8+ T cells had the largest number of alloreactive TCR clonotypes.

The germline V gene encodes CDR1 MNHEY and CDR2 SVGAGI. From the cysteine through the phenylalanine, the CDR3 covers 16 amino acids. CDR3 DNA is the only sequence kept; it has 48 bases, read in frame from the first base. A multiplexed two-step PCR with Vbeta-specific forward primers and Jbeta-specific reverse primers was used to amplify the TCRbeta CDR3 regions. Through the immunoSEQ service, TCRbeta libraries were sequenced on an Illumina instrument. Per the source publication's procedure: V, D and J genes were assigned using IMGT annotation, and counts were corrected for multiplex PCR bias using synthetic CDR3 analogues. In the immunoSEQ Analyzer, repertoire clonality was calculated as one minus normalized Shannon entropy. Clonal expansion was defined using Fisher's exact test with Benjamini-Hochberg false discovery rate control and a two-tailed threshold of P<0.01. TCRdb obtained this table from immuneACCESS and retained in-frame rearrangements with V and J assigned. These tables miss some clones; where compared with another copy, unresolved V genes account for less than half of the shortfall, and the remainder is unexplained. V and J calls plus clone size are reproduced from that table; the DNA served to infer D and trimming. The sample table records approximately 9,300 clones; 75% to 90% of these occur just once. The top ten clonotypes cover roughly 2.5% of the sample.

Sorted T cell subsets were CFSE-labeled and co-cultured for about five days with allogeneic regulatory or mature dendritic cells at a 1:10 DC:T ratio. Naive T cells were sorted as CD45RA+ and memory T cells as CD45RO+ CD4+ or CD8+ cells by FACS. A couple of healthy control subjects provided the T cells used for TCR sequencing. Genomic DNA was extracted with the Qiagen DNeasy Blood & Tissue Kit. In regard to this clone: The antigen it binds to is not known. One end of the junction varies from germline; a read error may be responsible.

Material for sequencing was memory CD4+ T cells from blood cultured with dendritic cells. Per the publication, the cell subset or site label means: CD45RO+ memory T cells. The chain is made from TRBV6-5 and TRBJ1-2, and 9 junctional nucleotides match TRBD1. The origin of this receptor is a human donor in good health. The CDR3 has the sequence CASSYGGTGLNYGHTF. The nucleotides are TGTGCCAGCAGTTACGGGGGGACAGGGCTTAACTATGGCCACACCTTC.